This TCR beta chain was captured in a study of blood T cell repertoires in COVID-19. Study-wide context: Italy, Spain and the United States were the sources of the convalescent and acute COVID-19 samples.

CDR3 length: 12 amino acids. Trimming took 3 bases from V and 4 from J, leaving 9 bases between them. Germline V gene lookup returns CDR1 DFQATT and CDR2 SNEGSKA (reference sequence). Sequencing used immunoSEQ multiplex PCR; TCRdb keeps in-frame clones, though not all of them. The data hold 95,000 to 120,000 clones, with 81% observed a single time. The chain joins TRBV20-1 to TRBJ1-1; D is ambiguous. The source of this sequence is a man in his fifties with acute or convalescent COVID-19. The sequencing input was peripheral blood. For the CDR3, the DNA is TGCAGTGCTAGTCTATTCGTCACTGAAGCTTTCTTT. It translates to CSASLFVTEAFF.